This T cell receptor (beta chain) comes out of a study of response to subunit inactivated influenza vaccine. Study results and limitations: The authors suggested that few new T cells are recruited per seasonal influenza vaccination.

MiXCR was run by TCRdb on the RT-PCR reads, yielding one entry per CDR3 protein. The sample records over 400,000 distinct CDR3 sequences, approximately 9.9% being singletons. This clonotype was seen a few times. What it binds is not known. The CDR3 has 11 residues. V was cut by 9 bases and J by 8 bases, with 10 bases left in between. This clonotype was obtained from a man in his fifties who received an inactivated influenza vaccine. Sequences were derived from PBMCs from blood, sampled about 40 days after vaccination. The chain carries TRBV12-3 or TRBV12-4 and TRBJ2-2; D uncertain. Written as DNA, the CDR3 is TGTGCCAGTCGGGCCACAGGGGAGCTGTTTTTT. Amino acid sequence: CASRATGELFF.